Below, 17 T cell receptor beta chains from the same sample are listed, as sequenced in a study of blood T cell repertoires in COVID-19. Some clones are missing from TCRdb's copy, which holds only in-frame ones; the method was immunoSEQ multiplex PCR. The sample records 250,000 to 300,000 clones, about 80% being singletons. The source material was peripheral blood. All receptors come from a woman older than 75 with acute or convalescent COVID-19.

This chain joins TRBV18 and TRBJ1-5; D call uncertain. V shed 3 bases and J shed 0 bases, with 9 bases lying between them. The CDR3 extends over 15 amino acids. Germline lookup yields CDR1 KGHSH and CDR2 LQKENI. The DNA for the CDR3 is TGTGCCAGCTCACCGACTGCAAATAGCAATCAGCCCCAGCATTTT. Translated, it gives CASSPTANSNQPQHF.

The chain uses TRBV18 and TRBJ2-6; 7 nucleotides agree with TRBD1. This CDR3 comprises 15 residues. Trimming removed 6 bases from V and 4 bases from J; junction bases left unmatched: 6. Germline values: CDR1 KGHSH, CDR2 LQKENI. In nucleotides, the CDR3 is TGTGCCAGCTCCGTAGGGGGCCCCGGGGCCAACGTCCTGACTTTC. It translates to CASSVGGPGANVLTF.

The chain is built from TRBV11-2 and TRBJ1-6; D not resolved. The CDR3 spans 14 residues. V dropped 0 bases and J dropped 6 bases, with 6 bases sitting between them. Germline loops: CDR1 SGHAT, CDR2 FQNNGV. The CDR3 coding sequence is TGTGCCAGCAGCTTAGAGGCCAGTAATTCACCCCTCCACTTT. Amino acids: CASSLEASNSPLHF.

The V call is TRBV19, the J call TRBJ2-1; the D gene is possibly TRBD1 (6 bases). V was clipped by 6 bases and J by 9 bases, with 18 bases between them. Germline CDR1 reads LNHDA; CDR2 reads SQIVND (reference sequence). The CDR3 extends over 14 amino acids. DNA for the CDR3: TGTGCCAGTAGCACTACGGACAGTTCGGGTGAGCAGTTCTTC. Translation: CASSTTDSSGEQFF.

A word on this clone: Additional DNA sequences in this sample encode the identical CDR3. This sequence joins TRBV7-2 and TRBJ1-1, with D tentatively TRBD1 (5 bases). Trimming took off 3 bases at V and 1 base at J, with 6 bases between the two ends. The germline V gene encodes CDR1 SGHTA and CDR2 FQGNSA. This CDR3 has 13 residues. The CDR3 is CASSLGQNTEAFF. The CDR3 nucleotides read TGTGCCAGCAGCTTGGGGCAGAACACTGAAGCTTTCTTT.

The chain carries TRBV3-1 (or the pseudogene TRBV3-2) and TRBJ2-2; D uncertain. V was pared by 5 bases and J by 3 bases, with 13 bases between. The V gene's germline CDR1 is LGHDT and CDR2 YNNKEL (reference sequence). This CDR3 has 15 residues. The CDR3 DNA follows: TGTGCCAGCAGCTTAAATAATATCGACACCGGGGAGCTGTTTTTT. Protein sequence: CASSLNNIDTGELFF.

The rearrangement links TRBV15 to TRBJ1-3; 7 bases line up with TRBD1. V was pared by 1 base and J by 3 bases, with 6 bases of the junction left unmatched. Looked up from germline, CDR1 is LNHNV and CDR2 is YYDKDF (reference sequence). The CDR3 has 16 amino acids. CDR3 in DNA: TGTGCCACCAGCAGAGCCGAGGGGGCATTTGGAAACACCATATATTTT. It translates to CATSRAEGAFGNTIYF.

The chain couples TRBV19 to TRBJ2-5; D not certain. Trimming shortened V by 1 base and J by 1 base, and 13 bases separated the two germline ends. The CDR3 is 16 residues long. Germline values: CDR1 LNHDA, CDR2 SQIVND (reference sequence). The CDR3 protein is CASSIGPGYSQETQYF. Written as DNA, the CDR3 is TGTGCCAGTAGTATAGGGCCGGGTTATTCCCAAGAGACCCAGTACTTC.

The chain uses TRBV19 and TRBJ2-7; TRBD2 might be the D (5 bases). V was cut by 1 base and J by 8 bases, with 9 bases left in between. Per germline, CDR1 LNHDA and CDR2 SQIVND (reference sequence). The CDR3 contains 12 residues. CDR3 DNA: TGTGCCAGTAGTATAGTCGACGGGAAGCAGTACTTC. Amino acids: CASSIVDGKQYF.

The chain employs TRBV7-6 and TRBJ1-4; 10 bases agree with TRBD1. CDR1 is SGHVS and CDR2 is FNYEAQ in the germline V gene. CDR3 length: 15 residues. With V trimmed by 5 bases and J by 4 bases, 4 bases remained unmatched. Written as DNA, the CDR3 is TGTGCCAGCAGCCCCTGGACAGGGGGTAATGAAAAACTGTTTTTT. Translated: CASSPWTGGNEKLFF.

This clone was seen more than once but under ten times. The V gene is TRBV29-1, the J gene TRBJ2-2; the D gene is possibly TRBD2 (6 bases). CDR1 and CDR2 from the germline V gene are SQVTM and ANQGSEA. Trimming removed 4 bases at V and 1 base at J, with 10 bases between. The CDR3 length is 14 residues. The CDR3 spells CSVAGTRNTGELFF. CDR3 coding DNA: TGCAGCGTTGCAGGGACTCGGAACACCGGGGAGCTGTTTTTT.

Here the CDR3 reads CASRRQGSYEQYF. The CDR3, as DNA: TGTGCCAGCAGAAGACAGGGCTCCTACGAGCAGTACTTC. V and J are TRBV27 and TRBJ2-7; 7 bases are shared with TRBD1. Germline CDR1 MNHEY, CDR2 SMNVEV (reference sequence). This CDR3 contains 13 residues. Trimming cost V 6 bases and J 0 bases; bases outside gene matches: 2.

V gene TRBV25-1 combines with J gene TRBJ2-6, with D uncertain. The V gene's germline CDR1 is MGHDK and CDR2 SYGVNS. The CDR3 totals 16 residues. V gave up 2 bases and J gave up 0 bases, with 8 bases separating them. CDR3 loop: CASSEIRYSGANVLTF. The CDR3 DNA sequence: TGTGCCAGCAGTGAAATCAGATACTCTGGGGCCAACGTCCTGACTTTC.

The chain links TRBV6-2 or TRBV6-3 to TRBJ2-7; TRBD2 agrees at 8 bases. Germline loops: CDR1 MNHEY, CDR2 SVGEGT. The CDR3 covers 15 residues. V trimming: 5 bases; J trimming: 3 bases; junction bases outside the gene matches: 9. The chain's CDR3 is CASSTSGLGFYEQYF. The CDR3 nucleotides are TGTGCCAGCAGTACCTCGGGACTAGGGTTCTACGAGCAGTACTTC.

The CDR3 protein is CASSLEVAGNEQFF. For the CDR3, the DNA is TGTGCCAGCAGCTTAGAGGTAGCGGGCAATGAGCAGTTCTTC. The chain recombines TRBV7-2 with TRBJ2-1; TRBD2 agrees at 7 bases. CDR1 is SGHTA and CDR2 is FQGNSA in the germline V gene. Trimming removed 1 base from V and 6 bases from J; junction bases left unmatched: 3. The CDR3 runs 14 residues.

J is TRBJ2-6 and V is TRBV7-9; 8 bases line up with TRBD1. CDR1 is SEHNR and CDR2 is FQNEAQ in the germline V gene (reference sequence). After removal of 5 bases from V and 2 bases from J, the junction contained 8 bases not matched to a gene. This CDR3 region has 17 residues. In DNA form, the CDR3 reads TGTGCCAGCAGCACCAGGACAGGGATGGCTGGGGCCAACGTCCTGACTTTC. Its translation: CASSTRTGMAGANVLTF.

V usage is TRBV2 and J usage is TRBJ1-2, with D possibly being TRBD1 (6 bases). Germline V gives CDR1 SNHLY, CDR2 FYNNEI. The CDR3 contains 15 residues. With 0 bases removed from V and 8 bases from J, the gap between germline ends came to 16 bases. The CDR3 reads CASSEATGQGKGYTF. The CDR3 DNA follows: TGTGCCAGCAGTGAAGCGACTGGTCAGGGGAAAGGCTACACCTTC.